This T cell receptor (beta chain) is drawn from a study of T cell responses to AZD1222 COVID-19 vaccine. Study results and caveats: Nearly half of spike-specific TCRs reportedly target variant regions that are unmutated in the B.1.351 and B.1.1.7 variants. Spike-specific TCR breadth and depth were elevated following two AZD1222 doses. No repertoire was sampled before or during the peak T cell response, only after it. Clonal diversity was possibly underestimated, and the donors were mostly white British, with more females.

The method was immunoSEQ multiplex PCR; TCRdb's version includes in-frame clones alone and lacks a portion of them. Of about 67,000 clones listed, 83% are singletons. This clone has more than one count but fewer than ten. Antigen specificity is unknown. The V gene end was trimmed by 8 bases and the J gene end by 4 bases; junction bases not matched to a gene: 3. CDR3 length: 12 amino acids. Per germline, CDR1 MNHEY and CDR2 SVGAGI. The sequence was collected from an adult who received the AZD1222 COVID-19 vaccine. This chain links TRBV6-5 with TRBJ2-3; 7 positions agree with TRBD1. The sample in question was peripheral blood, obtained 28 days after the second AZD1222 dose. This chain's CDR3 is CASQQGPDTQYF. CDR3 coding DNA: TGTGCCAGCCAACAGGGGCCAGATACGCAGTATTTT.